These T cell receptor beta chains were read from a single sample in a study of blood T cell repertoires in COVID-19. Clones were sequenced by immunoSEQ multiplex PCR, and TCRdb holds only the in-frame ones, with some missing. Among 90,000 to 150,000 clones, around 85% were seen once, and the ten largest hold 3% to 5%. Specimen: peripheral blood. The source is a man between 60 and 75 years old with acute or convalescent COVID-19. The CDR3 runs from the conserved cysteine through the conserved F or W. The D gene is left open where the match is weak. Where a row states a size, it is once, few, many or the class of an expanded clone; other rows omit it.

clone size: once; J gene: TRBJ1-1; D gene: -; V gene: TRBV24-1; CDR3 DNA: TGTGCCACCAGTGATTTACGGGGGGACACTGAAGCTTTCTTT; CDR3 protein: CATSDLRGDTEAFF
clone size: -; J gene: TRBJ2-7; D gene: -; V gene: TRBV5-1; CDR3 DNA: TGCGCCAGCACTGGGGGAGGACGAGGGTACGAGCAGTACTTC; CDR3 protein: CASTGGGRGYEQYF
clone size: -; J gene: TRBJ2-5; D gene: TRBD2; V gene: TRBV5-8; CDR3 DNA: TGTGCCAGCAGCTTGGGAGGGAGCGGGAGGCCCCTAGAGACCCAGTACTTC; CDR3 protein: CASSLGGSGRPLETQYF
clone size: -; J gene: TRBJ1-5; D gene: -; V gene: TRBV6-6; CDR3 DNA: TGTGCCAGCAGCGAAGGGGTGGGCGGCAATCAGCCCCAGCATTTT; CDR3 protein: CASSEGVGGNQPQHF
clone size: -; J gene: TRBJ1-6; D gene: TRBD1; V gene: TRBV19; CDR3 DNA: TGTGCCAGTAGCCGGGGACAGGCTTTTGATTCACCCCTCCACTTT; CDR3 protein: CASSRGQAFDSPLHF
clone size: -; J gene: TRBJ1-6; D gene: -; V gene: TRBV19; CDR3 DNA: TGTGCCAGTAGCGACATTGGAGGCAGCTCCTATAATTCACCCCTCCACTTT; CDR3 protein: CASSDIGGSSYNSPLHF
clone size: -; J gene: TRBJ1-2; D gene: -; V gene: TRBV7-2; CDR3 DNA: TGTGCCAGCAGCTTAGAAGTGCAGTATGGCTACACCTTC; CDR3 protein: CASSLEVQYGYTF
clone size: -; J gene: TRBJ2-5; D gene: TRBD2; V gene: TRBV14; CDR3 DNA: TGTGCCAGCAGCCCGGGACTAGCGGGGCAAGAGACCCAGTACTTC; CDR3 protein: CASSPGLAGQETQYF
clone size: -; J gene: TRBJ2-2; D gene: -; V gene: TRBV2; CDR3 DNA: TGTGCCTTCCGGGGTTCCACCGGGGAGCTGTTTTTT; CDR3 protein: CAFRGSTGELFF
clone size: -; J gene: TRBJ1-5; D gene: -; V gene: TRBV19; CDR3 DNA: TGTGCCAGTACCCCGGGGACTTTAAGGCAGCCCCAGCATTTT; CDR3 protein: CASTPGTLRQPQHF
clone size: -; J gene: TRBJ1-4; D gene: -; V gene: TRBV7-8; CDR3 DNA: TGTGCCAGCAGCTTAGGGCAGGGGTTTGGCGAAAAACTGTTTTTT; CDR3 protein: CASSLGQGFGEKLFF
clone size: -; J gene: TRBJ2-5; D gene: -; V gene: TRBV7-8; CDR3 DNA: TGTGCCAGCAGCAGAGCCAGGGAGACCCAGTACTTC; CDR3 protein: CASSRARETQYF
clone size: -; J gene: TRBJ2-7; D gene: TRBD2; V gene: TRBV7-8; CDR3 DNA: TGTGCCAGCAGCTCCCGACTAGCGGGAGTCCGCGAGCAGTACTTC; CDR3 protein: CASSSRLAGVREQYF
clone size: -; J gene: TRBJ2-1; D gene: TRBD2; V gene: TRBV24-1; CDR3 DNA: TGTGCCACCAGTGCTAGCGGGGCGTACAATGAGCAGTTCTTC; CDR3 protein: CATSASGAYNEQFF
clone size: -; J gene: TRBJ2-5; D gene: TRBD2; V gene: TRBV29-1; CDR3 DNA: TGCAGCGTTGACGGGGGGAAAGAGACCCAGTACTTC; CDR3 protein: CSVDGGKETQYF
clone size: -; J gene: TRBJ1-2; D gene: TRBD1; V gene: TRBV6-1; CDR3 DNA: TGTGCCAGCAGTGAGAGAGACAGGGGGCGAGATGGCTACACCTTC; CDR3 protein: CASSERDRGRDGYTF
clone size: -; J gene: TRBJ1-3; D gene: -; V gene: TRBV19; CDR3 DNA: TGTGCCAGTAGTATTAAACTGAATGGAAACACCATATATTTT; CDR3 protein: CASSIKLNGNTIYF
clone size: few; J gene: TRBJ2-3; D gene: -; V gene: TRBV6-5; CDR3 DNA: TGTGCCAGCAGTTACCATAGCACAGATACGCAGTATTTT; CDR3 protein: CASSYHSTDTQYF
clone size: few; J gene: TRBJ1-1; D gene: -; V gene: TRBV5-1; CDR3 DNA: TGCGCCAGCAGCTTGGCACTACTGAACACTGAAGCTTTCTTT; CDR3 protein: CASSLALLNTEAFF
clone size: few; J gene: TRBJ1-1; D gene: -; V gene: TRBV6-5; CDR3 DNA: TGTGCCAGCAACCAAGGCCAAGCAGCCCGGGGAGCTTTCTTT; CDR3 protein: CASNQGQAARGAFF
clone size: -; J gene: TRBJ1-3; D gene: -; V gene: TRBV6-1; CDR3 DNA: TGTGCCAGCAGTGACAGACAGGTTGCCTACTCTGGAAACACCATATATTTT; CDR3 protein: CASSDRQVAYSGNTIYF
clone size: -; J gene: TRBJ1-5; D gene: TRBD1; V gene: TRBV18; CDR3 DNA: TGTGCCAGCTCCAACAGGGGGGGTAGCAATCAGCCCCAGCATTTT; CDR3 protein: CASSNRGGSNQPQHF
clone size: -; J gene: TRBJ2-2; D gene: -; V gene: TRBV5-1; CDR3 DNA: TGCGCCAGCAGCTTGGCCCTCAACTCGGGATCCGGGGAGCTGTTTTTT; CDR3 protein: CASSLALNSGSGELFF
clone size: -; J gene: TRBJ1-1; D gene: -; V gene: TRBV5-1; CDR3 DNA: TGCGCCAGCAGCTTGGGCGGGGGCGGCACTGAAGCTTTCTTT; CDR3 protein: CASSLGGGGTEAFF
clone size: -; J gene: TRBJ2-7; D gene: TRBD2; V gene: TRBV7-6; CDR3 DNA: TGTGCCAGCAGCTCTGGTGGGACTAGCAGCTACGAGCAGTACTTC; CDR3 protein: CASSSGGTSSYEQYF
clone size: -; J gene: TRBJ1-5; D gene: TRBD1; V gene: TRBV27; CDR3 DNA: TGTGCCAGCAGTTTATTTGGACAGGGAGATCAGCCCCAGCATTTT; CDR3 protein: CASSLFGQGDQPQHF
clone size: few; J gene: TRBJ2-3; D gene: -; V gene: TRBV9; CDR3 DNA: TGTGCCAGCAGCGTAGTCGAGAAAAGTACGCAGTATTTT; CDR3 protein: CASSVVEKSTQYF
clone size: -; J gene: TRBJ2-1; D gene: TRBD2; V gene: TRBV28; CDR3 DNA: TGTGCCAGCAGTTTATTCGTAGCGGGGGGTAGTAATGAGCAGTTCTTC; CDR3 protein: CASSLFVAGGSNEQFF
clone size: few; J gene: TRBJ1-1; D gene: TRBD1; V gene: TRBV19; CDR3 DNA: TGTGCCAGTGAGGGGGCGGGAAGGGCTGAAGCTTTCTTT; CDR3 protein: CASEGAGRAEAFF
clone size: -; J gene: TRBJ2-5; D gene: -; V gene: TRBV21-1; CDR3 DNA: TGTGCCACCGGACAGGGAAATCTGGAGACCCAGTACTTC; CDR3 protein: CATGQGNLETQYF
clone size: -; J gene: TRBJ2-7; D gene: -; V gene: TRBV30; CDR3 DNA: TGTGCCTGGAGTGTACACCGAGCGGGCGATTACGAGCAGTACTTC; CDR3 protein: CAWSVHRAGDYEQYF
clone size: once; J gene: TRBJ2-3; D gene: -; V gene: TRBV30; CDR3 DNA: TGTGCCTGGAGGGTCCAAGGAGTCGATACGCAGTATTTT; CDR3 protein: CAWRVQGVDTQYF
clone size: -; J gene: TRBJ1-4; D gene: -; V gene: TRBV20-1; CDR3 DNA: TGCAGTGCTAGTTCTTCTCCGGGTGAAAAACTGTTTTTT; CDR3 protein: CSASSSPGEKLFF
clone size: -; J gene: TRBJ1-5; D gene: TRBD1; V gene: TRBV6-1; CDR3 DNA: TGTGCCAGCAGTGACAGGGGGTATCAGCCCCAGCATTTT; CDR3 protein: CASSDRGYQPQHF
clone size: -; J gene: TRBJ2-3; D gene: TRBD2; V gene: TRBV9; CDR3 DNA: TGTGCCAGCAGCCCCGGGGGGGCGGGAGTAATCACAGATACGCAGTATTTT; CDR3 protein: CASSPGGAGVITDTQYF
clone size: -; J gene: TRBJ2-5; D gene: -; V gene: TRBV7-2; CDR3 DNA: TGTGCCAGCAGATTCGCGGGTAAAGAGACCCAGTACTTC; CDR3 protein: CASRFAGKETQYF
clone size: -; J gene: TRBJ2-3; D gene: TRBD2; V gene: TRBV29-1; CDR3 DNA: TGCAGCGTTGGGAGGACTAGCGCGACGGGAGATACGCAGTATTTT; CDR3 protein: CSVGRTSATGDTQYF
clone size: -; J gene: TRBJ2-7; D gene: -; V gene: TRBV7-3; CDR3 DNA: TGTGCCAGCAGCTTAAGCGGGGAAGCAGCCTACGAGCAGTACTTC; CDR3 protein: CASSLSGEAAYEQYF
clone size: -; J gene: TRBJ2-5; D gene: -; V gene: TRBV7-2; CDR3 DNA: TGTGCCAGCAGCCCCCCCGGCACACGGGGGACCCAGTACTTC; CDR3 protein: CASSPPGTRGTQYF
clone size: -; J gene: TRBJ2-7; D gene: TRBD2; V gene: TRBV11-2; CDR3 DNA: TGTGCCAGCAGCTCCGGACTAGCGGGAGTCTACGAGCAGTACTTC; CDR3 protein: CASSSGLAGVYEQYF
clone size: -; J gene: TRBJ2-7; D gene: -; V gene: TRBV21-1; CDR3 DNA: TGTGCCAGCAGCAAAATTTGTGAAGCGGCCTCCTACGAGCAGTACTTC; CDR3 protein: CASSKICEAASYEQYF
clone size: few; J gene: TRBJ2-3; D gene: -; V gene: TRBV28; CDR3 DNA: TGTGCCAGCAGTTTAGCAGGGCGGGAAGGCACAGATACGCAGTATTTT; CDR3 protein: CASSLAGREGTDTQYF
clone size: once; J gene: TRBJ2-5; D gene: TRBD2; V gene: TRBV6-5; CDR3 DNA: TGTGCCAGCAGTCCCCTAGCGGGAGGAGGAGAGACCCAGTACTTC; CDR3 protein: CASSPLAGGGETQYF
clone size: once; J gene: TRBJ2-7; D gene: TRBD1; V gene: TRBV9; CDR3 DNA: TGTGCCAGCAGCGTAGCGGACAGGGTGGATGAGCAGTACTTC; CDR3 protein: CASSVADRVDEQYF
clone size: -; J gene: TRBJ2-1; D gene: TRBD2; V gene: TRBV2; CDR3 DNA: TGTGCCAGCAGTGAAGGGCTAGCGGGAGGGCTCAATGAGCAGTTCTTC; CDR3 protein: CASSEGLAGGLNEQFF
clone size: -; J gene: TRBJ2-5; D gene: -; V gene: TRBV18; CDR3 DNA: TGTGCCAGCTCACCCAAAGAGACCCAGTACTTC; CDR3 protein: CASSPKETQYF